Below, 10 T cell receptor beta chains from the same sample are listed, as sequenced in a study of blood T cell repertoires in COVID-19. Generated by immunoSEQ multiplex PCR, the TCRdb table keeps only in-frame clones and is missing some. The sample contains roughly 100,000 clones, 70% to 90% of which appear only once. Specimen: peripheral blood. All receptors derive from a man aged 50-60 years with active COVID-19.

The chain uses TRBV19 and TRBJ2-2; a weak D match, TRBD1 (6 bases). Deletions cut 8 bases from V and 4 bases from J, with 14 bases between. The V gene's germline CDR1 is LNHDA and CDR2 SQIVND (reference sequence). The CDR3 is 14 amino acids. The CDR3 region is CASATGFSTGELFF. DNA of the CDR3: TGTGCCAGTGCAACAGGGTTTTCCACCGGGGAGCTGTTTTTT.

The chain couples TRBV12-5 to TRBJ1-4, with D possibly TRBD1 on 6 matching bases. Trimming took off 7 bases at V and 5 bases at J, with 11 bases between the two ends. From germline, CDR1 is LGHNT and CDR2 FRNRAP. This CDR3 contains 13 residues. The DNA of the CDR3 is TGTGCTAGTGCTAGGACAGTCAATGAAAAACTGTTTTTT. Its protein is CASARTVNEKLFF.

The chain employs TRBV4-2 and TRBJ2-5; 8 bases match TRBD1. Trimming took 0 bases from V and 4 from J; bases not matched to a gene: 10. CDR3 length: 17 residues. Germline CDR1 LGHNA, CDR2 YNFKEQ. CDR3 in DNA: TGTGCCAGCAGCCAAGATGGGGATCCAGGGGGCTTAGAGACCCAGTACTTC. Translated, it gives CASSQDGDPGGLETQYF.

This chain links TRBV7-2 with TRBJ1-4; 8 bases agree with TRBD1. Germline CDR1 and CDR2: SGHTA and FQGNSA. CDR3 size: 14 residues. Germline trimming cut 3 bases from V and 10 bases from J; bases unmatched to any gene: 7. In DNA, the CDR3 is TGTGCCAGCAGCTTGGGACAGGAGGGAGGAAAACTGTTTTTT. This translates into CASSLGQEGGKLFF. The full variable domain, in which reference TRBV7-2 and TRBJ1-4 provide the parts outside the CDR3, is GAGVSQSPSNKVTEKGKDVELRCDPISGHTALYWYRQSLGQGLEFLIYFQGNSAPDKSGLPSDRFSAERTGGSVSTLTIQRTQQEDSAVYLCASSLGQEGGKLFFGSGTQLSVL.

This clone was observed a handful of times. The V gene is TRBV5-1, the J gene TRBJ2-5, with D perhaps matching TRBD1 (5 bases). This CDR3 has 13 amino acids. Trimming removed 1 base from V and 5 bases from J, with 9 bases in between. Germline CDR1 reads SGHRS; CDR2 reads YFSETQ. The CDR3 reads CASSLRGVETQYF. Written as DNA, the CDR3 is TGCGCCAGCAGCTTGAGGGGCGTCGAGACCCAGTACTTC.

The CDR3 region is CASSETDTEQFF. The CDR3 DNA is TGTGCCAGCAGCGAGACAGACACTGAGCAGTTCTTC. The gene calls are TRBV9 and TRBJ2-1, with TRBD1 as a possible D gene (5 bases). The CDR3 covers 12 residues. Germline V gene data show CDR1 as SGDLS and CDR2 as YYNGEE. Trimming removed 3 bases from V and 9 bases from J, with 10 bases in between.

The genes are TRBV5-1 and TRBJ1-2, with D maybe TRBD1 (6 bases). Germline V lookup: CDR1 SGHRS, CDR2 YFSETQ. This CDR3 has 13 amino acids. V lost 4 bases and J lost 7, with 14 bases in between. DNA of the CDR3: TGCGCCAGCAGCCCGGGACATTCTCTTGGCTACACCTTC. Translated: CASSPGHSLGYTF. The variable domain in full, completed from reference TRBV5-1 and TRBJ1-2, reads KAGVTQTPRYLIKTRGQQVTLSCSPISGHRSVSWYQQTPGQGLQFLFEYFSETQRNKGNFPGRFSGRQFSNSRSEMNVSTLELGDSALYLCASSPGHSLGYTFGSGTRLTVV.

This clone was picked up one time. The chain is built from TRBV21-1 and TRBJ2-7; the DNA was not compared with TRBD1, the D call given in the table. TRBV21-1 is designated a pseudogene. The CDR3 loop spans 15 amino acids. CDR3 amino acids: CASRIETGVYLKQYF. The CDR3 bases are TGTGCCAGCAGGATTGAGACAGGGGTTTATTTGAAGCAGTACTTC.

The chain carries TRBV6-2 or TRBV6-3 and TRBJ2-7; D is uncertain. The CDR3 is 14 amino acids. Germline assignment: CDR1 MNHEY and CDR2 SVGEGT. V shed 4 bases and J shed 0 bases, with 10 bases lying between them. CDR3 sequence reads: CASSSPSSSYEQYF. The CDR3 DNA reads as TGTGCCAGCAGTTCCCCCTCCAGCTCCTACGAGCAGTACTTC.

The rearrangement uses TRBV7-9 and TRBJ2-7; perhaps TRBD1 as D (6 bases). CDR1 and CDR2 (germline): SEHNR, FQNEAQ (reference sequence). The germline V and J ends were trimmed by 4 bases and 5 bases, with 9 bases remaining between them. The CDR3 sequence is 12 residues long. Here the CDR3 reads CASSYRENEQYF. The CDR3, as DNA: TGTGCCAGCAGCTACAGGGAAAACGAGCAGTACTTC.